This T cell receptor (beta chain) comes out of a study of low-dose radiotherapy and immunotherapy resistance in tumors (dated by TCRdb to between 2021 and 2022). For context, the study as a whole: In Cohort 1, each fraction delivered 0.5 Gy every 2 weeks, and the prescribed total PTV dose was 6.5 Gy. Patients in Cohort 2 were given 1 Gy per fraction every two weeks, for a total of 13 Gy across 26 weeks. Patients were given nivolumab as a 240 mg flat dose every two weeks and ipilimumab at 1 mg/kg every six weeks, with both drugs delivered intravenously. Intravenous cyclophosphamide at 200 mg/m2 was administered every two weeks, one day ahead of each radiation and immunotherapy administration. Starting on cycle 1 day 1, patients took 300 mg of aspirin by mouth once daily for four cycles. The trial did not randomize participants into treatment groups. The translational analysis covered eight patients: three from the first dose cohort and the first five from the second dose cohort.

With regard to this clonotype: It has no known antigen specificity. A far larger clone is one base from this, pointing to a likely read error.

The meaning of the sample's time point label: before trial treatment. Donors were enrolled in RACIN, a single-arm phase I dose-escalation trial in which nivolumab, ipilimumab, aspirin, low-dose cyclophosphamide and low-dose radiotherapy were combined. To be eligible, a patient needed to have an advanced solid tumor that was TIL-negative. The CDR3 measures 18 amino acids from cysteine to phenylalanine. Kept here is only the CDR3 DNA, which spans 54 bases and is read in frame from base 1. The germline V gene specifies MDHEN as CDR1 and SYDVKM as CDR2. V and J lose 5 bases and 10 bases, and a span of 30 bases separates them. TCRdb lists the instrument as Illumina HiSeq 2500. First-strand cDNA was synthesized with Superscript III and a set of TRAV- and TRBV-specific primers, covering both TCRalpha and TCRbeta chains. TCRs were amplified with Phusion for about 22 PCR cycles using a constant-region primer together with the adapter attached to the V primers. The isolated mRNA was amplified using the MessageAmp II aRNA Amplification Kit, with in vitro transcription performed for roughly 16 hours at 37 degrees C. The Dynabeads mRNA DIRECT Purification Kit was used to isolate mRNA for TCR sequencing. Indexed Illumina adapters were added in a second Phusion PCR of about 26 cycles, and the PCR products were purified with AMPure XP beads. In the original analysis: Custom Perl scripts were used to pool TCR sequences that encoded the same protein, to remove out-of-frame sequences, and to calculate the abundance of each clonotype. Any TCR sequence backed by just one read was left out of the analysis. Shannon entropy, Gini index, clonality, richness, and the frequency of TCRs shared between repertoires were included as repertoire metrics. Using fastp at Q25 and MiXCR, TCRdb reprocessed the public reads and kept productive beta chains. Each record represents a unique CDR3 protein, reported with the most common genes and DNA among its rows. The V and J calls shown here were made by TCRdb, not taken from the authors' results. For this sample the table gives 45,000 to 75,000 distinct CDR3 sequences, of which around 27% were detected only once. Around 6% of the sample is taken by the ten largest.

The receptor was derived from a male donor with prostate cancer. The input for sequencing was PBMCs, taken before treatment. The chain is assembled from TRBV28 and TRBJ2-1, with the identity of the D gene unclear. The sequenced DNA: TGTGCCAGCAGTCGGGTACACTCACCTATCGCCCCCCTCTACGAGCAGTTCTTC. This gives the protein CASSRVHSPIAPLYEQFF.